Below are 2 T cell receptor beta chains sequenced from a single sample in a study of blood T cell repertoires in COVID-19. Only in-frame clones appear in the TCRdb table, and some are missing; sequencing was by immunoSEQ multiplex PCR. The table records some 200,000 clones, about 86% of them present only once. Sequenced: PBMCs or T cells enriched from blood (not recorded which). The receptors come from a woman in her forties or fifties in a cohort exposed to, infected with or recovered from COVID-19 (not recorded which).

The chain links TRBV30 to TRBJ1-2; D is undetermined. Germline assignment: CDR1 GTSNPN and CDR2 SVGIG (reference sequence). There are 13 residues in the CDR3. The V end lost 7 bases, the J end lost 0 bases, and 12 bases lay between the germline ends. CDR3 residues: CASPGSSNYGYTF. The CDR3 coding sequence is TGTGCCTCTCCAGGTAGTTCTAACTATGGCTACACCTTC.

The chain carries TRBV19 and TRBJ1-4; the match to TRBD1 covers 7 bases. Germline CDR1 and CDR2: LNHDA and SQIVND (reference sequence). The trim removed 10 bases at V and 4 bases at J, leaving 15 bases unmatched. The CDR3 is 16 residues long. For the CDR3, the DNA is TGTGCCACCCCTAGAGACGGGGGACAGAGTAATGAAAAACTGTTTTTT. Residues: CATPRDGGQSNEKLFF. Supplemented by reference TRBV19 and TRBJ1-4, the full variable domain reads DGGITQSPKYLFRKEGQNVTLSCEQNLNHDAMYWYRQDPGQGLRLIYYSQIVNDFQKGDIAEGYSVSREKKESFPLTVTSAQKNPTAFYLCATPRDGGQSNEKLFFGSGTQLSVL.